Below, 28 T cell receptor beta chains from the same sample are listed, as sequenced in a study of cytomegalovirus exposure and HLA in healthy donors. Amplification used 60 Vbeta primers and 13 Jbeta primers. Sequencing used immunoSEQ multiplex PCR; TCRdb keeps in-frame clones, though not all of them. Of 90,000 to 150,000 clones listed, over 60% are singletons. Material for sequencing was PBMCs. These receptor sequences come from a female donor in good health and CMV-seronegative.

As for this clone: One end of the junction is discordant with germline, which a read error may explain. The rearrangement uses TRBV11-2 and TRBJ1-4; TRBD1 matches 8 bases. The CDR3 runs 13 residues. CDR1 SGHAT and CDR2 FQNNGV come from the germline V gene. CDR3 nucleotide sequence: TGTGCCAGCAGCCTACGTCCGGGACAGGCCAACTCTTTT. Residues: CASSLRPGQANSF.

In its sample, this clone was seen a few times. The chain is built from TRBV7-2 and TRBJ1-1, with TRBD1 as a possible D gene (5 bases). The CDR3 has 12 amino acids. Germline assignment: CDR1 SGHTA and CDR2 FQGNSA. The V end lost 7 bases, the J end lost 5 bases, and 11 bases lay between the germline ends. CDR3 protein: CASTYGGTEAFF. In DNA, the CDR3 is TGTGCCAGCACCTACGGGGGTACTGAAGCTTTCTTT. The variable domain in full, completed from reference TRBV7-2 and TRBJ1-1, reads GAGVSQSPSNKVTEKGKDVELRCDPISGHTALYWYRQSLGQGLEFLIYFQGNSAPDKSGLPSDRFSAERTGGSVSTLTIQRTQQEDSAVYLCASTYGGTEAFFGQGTRLTVV.

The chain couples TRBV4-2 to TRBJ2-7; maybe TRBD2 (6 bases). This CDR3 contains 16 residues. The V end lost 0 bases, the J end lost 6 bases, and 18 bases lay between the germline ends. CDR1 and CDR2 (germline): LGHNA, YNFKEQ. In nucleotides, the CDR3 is TGTGCCAGCAGCCAAGAAGTTAGGAGGATGGAGGGCGAGCAGTACTTC. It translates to CASSQEVRRMEGEQYF.

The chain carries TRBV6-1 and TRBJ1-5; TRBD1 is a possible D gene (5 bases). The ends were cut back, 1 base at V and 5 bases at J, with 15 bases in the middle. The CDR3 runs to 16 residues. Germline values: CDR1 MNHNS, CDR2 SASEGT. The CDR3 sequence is CASSEGGGGLHQPQHF. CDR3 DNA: TGTGCCAGCAGTGAAGGGGGGGGAGGGCTGCATCAGCCCCAGCATTTT.

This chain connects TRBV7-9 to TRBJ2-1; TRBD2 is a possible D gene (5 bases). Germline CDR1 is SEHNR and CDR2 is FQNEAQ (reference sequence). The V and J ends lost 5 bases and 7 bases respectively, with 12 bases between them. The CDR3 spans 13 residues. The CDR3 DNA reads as TGTGCCAGCAGCCTGAGAGGGCGGAATGAGCAGTTCTTC. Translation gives CASSLRGRNEQFF. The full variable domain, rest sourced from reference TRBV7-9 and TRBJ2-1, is DTGVSQNPRHKITKRGQNVTFRCDPISEHNRLYWYRQTLGQGPEFLTYFQNEAQLEKSRLLSDRFSAERPKGSFSTLEIQRTEQGDSAMYLCASSLRGRNEQFFGPGTRLTVL.

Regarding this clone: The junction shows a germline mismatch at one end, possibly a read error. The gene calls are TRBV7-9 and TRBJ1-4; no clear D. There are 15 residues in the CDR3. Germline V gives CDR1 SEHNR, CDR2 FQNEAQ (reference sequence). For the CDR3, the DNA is TGTTCCAGCAGCTTACTCAGAAGAACTAATGAAAAACTGTTTTTT. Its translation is CSSSLLRRTNEKLFF.

The CDR3 sequence: CASRLDEQYF. CDR3 sequence (DNA): TGTGCCAGCAGACTAGACGAGCAGTACTTC. V gene TRBV2 combines with J gene TRBJ2-7, with D tentatively TRBD2 (5 bases). In germline, CDR1 is SNHLY, CDR2 FYNNEI. CDR3 length equals 10 residues. Trimming pared 6 bases from V and 5 bases from J, leaving 5 bases between.

The CDR3 coding sequence is TGTGCCAGCTCACCATTAGGAGGGGCAGAGACCCAGTACTTC. This sequence encodes CASSPLGGAETQYF. The J gene is TRBJ2-5, the V gene TRBV18, with D tentatively TRBD2 (6 bases). The CDR3 spans 14 residues. V was trimmed by 2 bases and J by 4 bases, leaving 11 bases between them. Germline V lookup: CDR1 KGHSH, CDR2 LQKENI. Full variable domain (outside the CDR3, taken from reference TRBV18 and TRBJ2-5): NAGVMQNPRHLVRRRGQEARLRCSPMKGHSHVYWYRQLPEEGLKFMVYLQKENIIDESGMPKERFSAEFPKEGPSILRIQQVVRGDSAAYFCASSPLGGAETQYFGPGTRLLVL.

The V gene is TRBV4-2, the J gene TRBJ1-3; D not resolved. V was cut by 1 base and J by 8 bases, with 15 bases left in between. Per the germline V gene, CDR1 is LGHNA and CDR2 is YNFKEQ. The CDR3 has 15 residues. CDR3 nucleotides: TGTGCCAGCAGCCAAGGACGGCGGGAGGCGGACACCATATATTTT. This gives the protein CASSQGRREADTIYF.

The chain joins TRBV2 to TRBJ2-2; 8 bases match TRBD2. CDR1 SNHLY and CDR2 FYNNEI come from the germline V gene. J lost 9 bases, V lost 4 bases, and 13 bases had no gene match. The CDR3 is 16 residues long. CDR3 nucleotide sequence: TGTGCCAGCAGTGCGCTGCGGGGGGCCTTAGACCGGGAGCTGTTTTTT. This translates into CASSALRGALDRELFF.

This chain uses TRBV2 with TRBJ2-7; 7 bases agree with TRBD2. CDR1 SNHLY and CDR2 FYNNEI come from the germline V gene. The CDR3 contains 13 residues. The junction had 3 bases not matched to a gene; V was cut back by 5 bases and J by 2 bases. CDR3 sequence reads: CASSSGETYEQYF. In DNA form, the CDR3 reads TGTGCCAGCAGTAGCGGGGAGACCTACGAGCAGTACTTC.

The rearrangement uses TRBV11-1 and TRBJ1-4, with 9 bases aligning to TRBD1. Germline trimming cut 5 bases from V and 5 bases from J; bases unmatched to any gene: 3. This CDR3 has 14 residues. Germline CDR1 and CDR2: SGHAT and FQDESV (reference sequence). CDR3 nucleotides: TGTGCCAGCAGCCTCGGACAGGGGAATGAAAAACTGTTTTTT. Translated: CASSLGQGNEKLFF.

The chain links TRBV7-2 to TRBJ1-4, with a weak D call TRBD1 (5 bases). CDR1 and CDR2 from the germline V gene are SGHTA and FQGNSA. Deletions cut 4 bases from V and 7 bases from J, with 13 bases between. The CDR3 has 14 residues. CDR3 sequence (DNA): TGTGCCAGCAGCTACCCCCGGGGGGGTGAAAAACTGTTTTTT. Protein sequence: CASSYPRGGEKLFF.

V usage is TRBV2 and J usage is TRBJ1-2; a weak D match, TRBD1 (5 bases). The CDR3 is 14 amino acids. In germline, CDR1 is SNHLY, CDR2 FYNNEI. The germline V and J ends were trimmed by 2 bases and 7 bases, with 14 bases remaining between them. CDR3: CASSESREATGYTF. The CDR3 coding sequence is TGTGCCAGCAGTGAATCCAGGGAGGCTACTGGCTACACCTTC.

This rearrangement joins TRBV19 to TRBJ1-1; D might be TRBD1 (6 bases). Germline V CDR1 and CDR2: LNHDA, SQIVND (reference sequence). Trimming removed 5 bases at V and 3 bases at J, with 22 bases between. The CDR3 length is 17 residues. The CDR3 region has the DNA TGTGCCAGTAGTCACTTGCGGGGGCCCTCCGAGGACACTGAAGCTTTCTTT. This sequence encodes CASSHLRGPSEDTEAFF.

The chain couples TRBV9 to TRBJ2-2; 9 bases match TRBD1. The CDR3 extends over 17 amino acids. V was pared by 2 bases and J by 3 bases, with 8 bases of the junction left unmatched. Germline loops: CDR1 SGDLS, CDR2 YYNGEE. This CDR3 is CASSVPRDREYTGELFF. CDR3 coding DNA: TGTGCCAGCAGCGTTCCCCGGGACAGGGAGTACACCGGGGAGCTGTTTTTT.

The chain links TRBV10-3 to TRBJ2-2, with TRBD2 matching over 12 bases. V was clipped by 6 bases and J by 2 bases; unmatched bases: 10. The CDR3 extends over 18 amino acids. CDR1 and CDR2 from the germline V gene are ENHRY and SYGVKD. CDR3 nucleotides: TGTGCCATCAGCCCAATTATACTAGCGGGGGGTAACACCGGGGAGCTGTTTTTT. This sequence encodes CAISPIILAGGNTGELFF.

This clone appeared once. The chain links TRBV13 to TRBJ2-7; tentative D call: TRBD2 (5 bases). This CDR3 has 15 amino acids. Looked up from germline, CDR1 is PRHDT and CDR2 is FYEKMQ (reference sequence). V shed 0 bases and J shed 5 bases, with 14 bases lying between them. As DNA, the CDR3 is TGTGCCAGCAGCTTAGGCCGGGGAAGAGGTAACGAGCAGTACTTC. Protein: CASSLGRGRGNEQYF. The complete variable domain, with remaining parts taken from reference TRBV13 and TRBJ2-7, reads AAGVIQSPRHLIKEKRETATLKCYPIPRHDTVYWYQQGPGQDPQFLISFYEKMQSDKGSIPDRFSAQQFSDYHSELNMSSLELGDSALYFCASSLGRGRGNEQYFGPGTRLTVT.

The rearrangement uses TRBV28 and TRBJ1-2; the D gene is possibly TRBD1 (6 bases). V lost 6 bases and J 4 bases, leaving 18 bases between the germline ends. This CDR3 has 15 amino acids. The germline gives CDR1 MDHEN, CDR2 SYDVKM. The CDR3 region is CASSKDSPRLYGYTF. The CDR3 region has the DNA TGTGCCAGCAGCAAGGACAGCCCCAGACTCTATGGCTACACCTTC.

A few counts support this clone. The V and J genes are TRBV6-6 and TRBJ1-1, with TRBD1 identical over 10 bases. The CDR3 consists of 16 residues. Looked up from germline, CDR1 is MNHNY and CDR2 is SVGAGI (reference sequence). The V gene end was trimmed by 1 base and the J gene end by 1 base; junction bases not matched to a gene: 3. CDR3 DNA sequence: TGTGCCAGCAGTTACTGGGGGGACAGGGGGAACACTGAAGCTTTCTTT. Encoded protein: CASSYWGDRGNTEAFF.

CDR3 protein: CASSLGTSGDTQYF. The CDR3 nucleotides read TGTGCCAGCAGCTTAGGCACTAGTGGAGATACGCAGTATTTT. The rearrangement uses TRBV7-2 and TRBJ2-3, with a possible D match to TRBD2 (5 bases). CDR3 length: 14 residues. CDR1 is SGHTA, CDR2 FQGNSA, per germline. V was trimmed by 1 base and J by 5 bases, leaving 10 bases between them.

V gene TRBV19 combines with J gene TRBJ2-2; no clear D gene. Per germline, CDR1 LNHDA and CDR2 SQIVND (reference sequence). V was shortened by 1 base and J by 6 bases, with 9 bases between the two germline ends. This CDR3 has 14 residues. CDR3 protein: CASSIAPSPGELFF. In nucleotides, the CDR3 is TGTGCCAGTAGTATAGCTCCCTCCCCCGGGGAGCTGTTTTTT.

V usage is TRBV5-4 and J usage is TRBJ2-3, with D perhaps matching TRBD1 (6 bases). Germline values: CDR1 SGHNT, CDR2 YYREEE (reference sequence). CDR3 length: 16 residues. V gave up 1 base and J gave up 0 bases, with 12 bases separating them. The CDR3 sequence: CASSLFRQDSTDTQYF. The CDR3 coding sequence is TGTGCCAGCAGCTTGTTTCGACAGGATAGCACAGATACGCAGTATTTT.

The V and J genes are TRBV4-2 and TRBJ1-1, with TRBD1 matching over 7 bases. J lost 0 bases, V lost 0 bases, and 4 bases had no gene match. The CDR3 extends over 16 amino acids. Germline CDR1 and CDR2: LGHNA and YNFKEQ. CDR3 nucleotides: TGTGCCAGCAGCCAAGACGTCAGGGGGGTGAACACTGAAGCTTTCTTT. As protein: CASSQDVRGVNTEAFF.

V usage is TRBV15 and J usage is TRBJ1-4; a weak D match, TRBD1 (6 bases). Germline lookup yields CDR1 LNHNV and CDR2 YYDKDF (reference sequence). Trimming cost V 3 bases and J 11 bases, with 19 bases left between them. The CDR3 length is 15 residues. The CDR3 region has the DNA TGTGCCACCAGCAGCCGGCAGGGGAATTATAGGAAACTGTTTTTT. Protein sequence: CATSSRQGNYRKLFF.

The CDR3 DNA follows: TGTGCCAGCAGTTCCCGAAGACAGAATGAGCAGTTCTTC. It yields the protein CASSSRRQNEQFF. The gene calls are TRBV2 and TRBJ2-1; weak D call: TRBD1 (5 bases). CDR1 and CDR2 from the germline V gene are SNHLY and FYNNEI. This CDR3 spans 13 amino acids. V was shortened by 5 bases and J by 7 bases, with 12 bases between the two germline ends.

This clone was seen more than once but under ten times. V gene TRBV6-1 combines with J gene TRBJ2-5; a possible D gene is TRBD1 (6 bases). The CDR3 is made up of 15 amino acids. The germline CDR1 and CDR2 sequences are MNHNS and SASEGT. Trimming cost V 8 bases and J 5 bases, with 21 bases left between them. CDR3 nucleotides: TGTGCCAGCGGACCGGGCGAGGGGGATGTGGAGACCCAGTACTTC. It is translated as CASGPGEGDVETQYF.

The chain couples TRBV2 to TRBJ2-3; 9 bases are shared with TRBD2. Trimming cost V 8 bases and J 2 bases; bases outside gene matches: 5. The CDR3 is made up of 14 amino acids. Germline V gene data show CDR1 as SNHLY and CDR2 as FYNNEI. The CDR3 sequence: CASVRTSATDTQYF. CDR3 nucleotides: TGTGCCAGCGTAAGGACTAGCGCCACAGATACGCAGTATTTT.